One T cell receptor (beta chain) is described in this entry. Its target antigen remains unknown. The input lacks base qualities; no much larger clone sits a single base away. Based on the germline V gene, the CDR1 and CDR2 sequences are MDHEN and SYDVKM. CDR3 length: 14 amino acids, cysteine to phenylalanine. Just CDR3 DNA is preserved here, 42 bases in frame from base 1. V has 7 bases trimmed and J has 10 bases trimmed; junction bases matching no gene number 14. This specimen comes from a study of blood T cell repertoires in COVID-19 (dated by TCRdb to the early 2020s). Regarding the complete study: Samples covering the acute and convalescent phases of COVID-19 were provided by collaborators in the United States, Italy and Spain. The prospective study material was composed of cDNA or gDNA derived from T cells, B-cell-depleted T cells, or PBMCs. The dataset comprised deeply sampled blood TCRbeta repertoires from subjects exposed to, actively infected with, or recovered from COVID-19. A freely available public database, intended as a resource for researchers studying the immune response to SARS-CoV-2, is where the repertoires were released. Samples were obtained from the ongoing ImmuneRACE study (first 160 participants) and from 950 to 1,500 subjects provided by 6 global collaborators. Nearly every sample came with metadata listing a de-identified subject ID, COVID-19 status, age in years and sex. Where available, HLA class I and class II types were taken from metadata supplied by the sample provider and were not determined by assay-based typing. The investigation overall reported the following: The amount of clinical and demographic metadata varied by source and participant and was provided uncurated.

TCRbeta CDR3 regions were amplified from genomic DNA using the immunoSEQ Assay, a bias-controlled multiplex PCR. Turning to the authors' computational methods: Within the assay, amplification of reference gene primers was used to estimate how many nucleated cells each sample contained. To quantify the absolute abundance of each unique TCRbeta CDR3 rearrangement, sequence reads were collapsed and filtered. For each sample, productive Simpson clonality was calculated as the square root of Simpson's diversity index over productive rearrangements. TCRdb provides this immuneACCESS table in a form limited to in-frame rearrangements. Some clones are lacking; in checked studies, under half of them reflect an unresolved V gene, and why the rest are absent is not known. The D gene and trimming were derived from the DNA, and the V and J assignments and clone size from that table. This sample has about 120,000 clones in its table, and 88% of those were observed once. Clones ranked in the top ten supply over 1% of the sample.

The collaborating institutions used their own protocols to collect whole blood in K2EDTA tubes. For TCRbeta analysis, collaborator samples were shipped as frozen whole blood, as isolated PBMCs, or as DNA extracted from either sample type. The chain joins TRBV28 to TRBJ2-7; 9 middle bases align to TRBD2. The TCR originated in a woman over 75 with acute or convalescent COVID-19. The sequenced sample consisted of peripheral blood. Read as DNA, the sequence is TGTGCCAGCAATAAAAGCGGGAGGCCTAAAAATCAGTACTTC. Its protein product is CASNKSGRPKNQYF.